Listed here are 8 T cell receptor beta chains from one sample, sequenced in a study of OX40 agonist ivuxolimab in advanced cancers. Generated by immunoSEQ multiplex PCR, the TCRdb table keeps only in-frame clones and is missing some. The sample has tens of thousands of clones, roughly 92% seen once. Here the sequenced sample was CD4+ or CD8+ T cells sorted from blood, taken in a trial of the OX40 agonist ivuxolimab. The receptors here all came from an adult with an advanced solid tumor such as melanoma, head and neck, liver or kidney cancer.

In nucleotides, the CDR3 is TGTGCCAGCCGGGTGGGTATGGTTGAAAAACTGTTTTTT. Protein: CASRVGMVEKLFF. The rearrangement uses TRBV6-6 and TRBJ1-4; D remains unclear. V lost 8 bases to trimming and J lost 7 bases, with 14 bases between them. Germline V gives CDR1 MNHNY, CDR2 SVGAGI (reference sequence). The CDR3 length is 13 residues.

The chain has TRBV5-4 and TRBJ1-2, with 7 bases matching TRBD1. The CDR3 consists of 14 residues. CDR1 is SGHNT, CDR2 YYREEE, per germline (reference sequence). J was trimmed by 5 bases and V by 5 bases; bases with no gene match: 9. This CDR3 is CASRSRDSKYGYTF. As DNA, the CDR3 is TGTGCCAGCAGATCTAGGGACAGCAAATATGGCTACACCTTC.

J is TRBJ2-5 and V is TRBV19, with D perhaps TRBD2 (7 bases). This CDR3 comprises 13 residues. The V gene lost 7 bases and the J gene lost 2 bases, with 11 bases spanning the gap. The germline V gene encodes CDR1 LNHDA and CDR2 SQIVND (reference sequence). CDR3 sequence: CASNGGPQETQYF. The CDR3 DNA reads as TGTGCCAGTAACGGGGGGCCGCAAGAGACCCAGTACTTC. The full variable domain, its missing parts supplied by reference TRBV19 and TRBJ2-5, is DGGITQSPKYLFRKEGQNVTLSCEQNLNHDAMYWYRQDPGQGLRLIYYSQIVNDFQKGDIAEGYSVSREKKESFPLTVTSAQKNPTAFYLCASNGGPQETQYFGPGTRLLVL.

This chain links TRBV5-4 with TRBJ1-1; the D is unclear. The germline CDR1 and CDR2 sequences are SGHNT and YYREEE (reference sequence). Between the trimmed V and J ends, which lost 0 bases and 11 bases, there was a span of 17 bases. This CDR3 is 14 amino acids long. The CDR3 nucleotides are TGTGCCAGCAGCTTGGACAATAGCGGTGGGTGGGCTTTCTTT. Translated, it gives CASSLDNSGGWAFF.

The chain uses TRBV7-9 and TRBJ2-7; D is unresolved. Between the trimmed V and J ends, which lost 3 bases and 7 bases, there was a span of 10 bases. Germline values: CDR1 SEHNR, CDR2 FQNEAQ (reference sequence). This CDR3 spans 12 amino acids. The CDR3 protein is CASSLLELEQYF. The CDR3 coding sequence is TGTGCCAGCAGCTTGTTGGAACTGGAGCAGTACTTC.

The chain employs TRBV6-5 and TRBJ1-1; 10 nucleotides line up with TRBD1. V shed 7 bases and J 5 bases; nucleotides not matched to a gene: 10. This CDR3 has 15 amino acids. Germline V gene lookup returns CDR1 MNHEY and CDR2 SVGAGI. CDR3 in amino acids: CASTRPGTGVTEAFF. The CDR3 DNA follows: TGTGCCAGCACCCGGCCGGGGACAGGGGTGACTGAAGCTTTCTTT.

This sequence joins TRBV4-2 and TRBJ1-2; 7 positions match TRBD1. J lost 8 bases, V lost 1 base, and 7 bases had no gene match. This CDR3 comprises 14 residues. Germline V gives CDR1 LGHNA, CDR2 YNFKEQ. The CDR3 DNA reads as TGTGCCAGCAGCCAAGGACAGGGCAGCGGAGGCTACACCTTC. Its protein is CASSQGQGSGGYTF.

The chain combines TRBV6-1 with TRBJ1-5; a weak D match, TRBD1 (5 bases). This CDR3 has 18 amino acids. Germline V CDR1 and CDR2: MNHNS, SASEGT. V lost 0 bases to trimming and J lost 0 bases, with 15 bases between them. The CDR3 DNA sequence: TGTGCCAGCAGTGAAGCGCTTCAGGGATGGAGTAGCAATCAGCCCCAGCATTTT. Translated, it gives CASSEALQGWSSNQPQHF.